A single sample gave rise to the 30 T cell receptor beta chains below, sequenced in a study of blood T cell repertoires in COVID-19. Here immunoSEQ multiplex PCR was the method, and the copy in TCRdb shows in-frame clones only, minus some. The sample lists a few hundred thousand clones, around 89% occurring once. Specimen: PBMCs or T cells enriched from blood (not recorded which). The origin of the receptors is a woman aged 40 to 50 who had recovered from COVID-19.

This rearrangement joins TRBV18 to TRBJ2-2, with TRBD2 matching over 10 bases. Germline V gene lookup returns CDR1 KGHSH and CDR2 LQKENI. This CDR3 region has 17 residues. The J segment lost 6 bases and the V segment lost 0 bases, leaving 7 bases of the junction unmatched. CDR3 sequence: CASSPPGGLAGAGELFF. The CDR3 DNA follows: TGTGCCAGCTCACCACCGGGCGGGCTAGCGGGAGCCGGGGAGCTGTTTTTT.

The CDR3 nucleotides are TGTGCCAGCAGCGGACTAGCGGGAGAGTACTACAATGAGCAGTTCTTC. It codes for CASSGLAGEYYNEQFF. The chain uses TRBV7-9 and TRBJ2-1; 13 bases align to TRBD2. This CDR3 has 16 residues. Germline V gene data show CDR1 as SEHNR and CDR2 as FQNEAQ (reference sequence). V shed 5 bases, J shed 3 bases, and the junction held 4 bases outside the gene matches.

This sequence joins TRBV28 and TRBJ1-1, with a weak D call TRBD1 (5 bases). The V end lost 8 bases, the J end lost 4 bases, and 17 bases lay between the germline ends. The CDR3 extends over 14 amino acids. CDR1 and CDR2 from the germline V gene are MDHEN and SYDVKM. CDR3 residues: CASQVFGAGTEAFF. The CDR3 region has the DNA TGTGCCAGCCAAGTATTTGGGGCCGGCACTGAAGCTTTCTTT.

This clone was counted a single time. V gene TRBV6-5 combines with J gene TRBJ2-1; TRBD1 agrees at 11 bases. Trimming at V came to 5 bases and at J to 8 bases, leaving 8 bases not matched to a gene. This CDR3 spans 15 amino acids. Germline V gene sequence: CDR1 MNHEY, CDR2 SVGAGI. CDR3 sequence reads: CASSRPGQGVDEQFF. DNA of the CDR3: TGTGCCAGCAGTCGACCGGGACAGGGGGTAGATGAGCAGTTCTTC.

V is TRBV6-5 and J is TRBJ1-2, with a tentative D call TRBD1 (6 bases). The germline CDR1 and CDR2 sequences are MNHEY and SVGAGI. The length of the CDR3 is 15 residues. V was pared by 7 bases and J by 3 bases, with 18 bases between. As DNA, the CDR3 is TGTGCCAGCACCCCAGTGGGGGCTTCGCACTATGGCTACACCTTC. It translates to CASTPVGASHYGYTF.

The V call is TRBV12-3 or TRBV12-4, the J call TRBJ2-7; TRBD1 matches 9 bases. The CDR3 extends over 13 amino acids. V lost 6 bases, J lost 6 bases, and 6 bases stayed unmatched. In DNA, the CDR3 is TGTGCCAGCAGAGACAGGGGGGATTTCGAGCAGTACTTC. It yields the protein CASRDRGDFEQYF.

In its sample, this clone was seen many times. The gene calls are TRBV19 and TRBJ1-2; TRBD1 might be the D (5 bases). Trimming cost V 5 bases and J 7 bases, with 11 bases left between them. Looked up from germline, CDR1 is LNHDA and CDR2 is SQIVND (reference sequence). CDR3 length equals 12 residues. The CDR3, as DNA: TGTGCCAGTAGTCAGGGAAATGGTGGCTACACCTTC. As protein: CASSQGNGGYTF.

The CDR3 loop reads CALAPGQASSGNTIYF. The CDR3 nucleotides are TGCGCCTTAGCACCAGGACAGGCCTCCTCTGGAAACACCATATATTTT. The rearrangement joins TRBV23-1 to TRBJ1-3; 7 bases align to TRBD1. TRBV23-1 is labeled an ORF, and its function is uncertain. J was trimmed by 0 bases and V by 11 bases; bases with no gene match: 13. CDR3 length: 16 amino acids.

This clone was observed a handful of times. The chain couples TRBV6-2 or TRBV6-3 to TRBJ1-2; TRBD1 is a possible D gene (5 bases). CDR1 and CDR2 (germline): MNHEY, SVGEGT. The CDR3 length is 19 residues. Between the trimmed V and J ends, which lost 2 bases and 5 bases, there was a span of 27 bases. The CDR3 region is CASSYEGPGRAVGKYGYTF. As DNA, the CDR3 is TGTGCCAGCAGTTACGAAGGACCGGGCAGGGCAGTGGGGAAGTATGGCTACACCTTC.

V and J are TRBV5-4 and TRBJ1-6; D is perhaps TRBD1 (6 bases). Trimming cost V 4 bases and J 8 bases, with 16 bases left between them. CDR1 and CDR2 from the germline V gene are SGHNT and YYREEE (reference sequence). CDR3 size: 15 residues. For the CDR3, the DNA is TGTGCCAGCAGCCCTCAGACAGGAGCGGATTCACCCCTCCACTTT. Its translation is CASSPQTGADSPLHF.

V and J are TRBV27 and TRBJ1-2; D remains ambiguous. Germline CDR1 is MNHEY and CDR2 is SMNVEV (reference sequence). The V and J ends lost 7 bases and 0 bases respectively, with 15 bases between them. The CDR3 extends over 15 amino acids. CDR3 amino acids: CASTPWAKANYGYTF. For the CDR3, the DNA is TGTGCCAGCACCCCTTGGGCCAAAGCTAACTATGGCTACACCTTC.

The chain recombines TRBV19 with TRBJ2-2, with TRBD1 as a possible D gene (6 bases). In germline, CDR1 is LNHDA, CDR2 SQIVND (reference sequence). V lost 5 bases to trimming and J lost 1 base, with 11 bases between them. CDR3 size: 15 residues. As DNA, the CDR3 is TGTGCCAGTAGTTCCGGGACACTGAACACCGGGGAGCTGTTTTTT. It yields the protein CASSSGTLNTGELFF.

V gene TRBV10-3 combines with J gene TRBJ1-6, with 7 bases lining up with TRBD1. Looked up from germline, CDR1 is ENHRY and CDR2 is SYGVKD. The CDR3 has 13 residues. V lost 7 bases and J lost 7; bases outside the gene matches: 4. This CDR3 reads CAIKGGQNSPLHF. As DNA, the CDR3 is TGTGCCATCAAAGGGGGACAGAATTCACCCCTCCACTTT.

V gene TRBV7-9 combines with J gene TRBJ1-3; no firm D call. The germline gives CDR1 SEHNR, CDR2 FQNEAQ (reference sequence). Trimming shortened V by 0 bases and J by 0 bases, and 12 bases separated the two germline ends. CDR3 length: 17 amino acids. In nucleotides, the CDR3 is TGTGCCAGCAGCTTAGCGGGGTCGGGATTCTCTGGAAACACCATATATTTT. Amino acid sequence: CASSLAGSGFSGNTIYF.

The chain combines TRBV18 with TRBJ2-7; 8 bases are a match to TRBD1. Germline trimming cut 3 bases from V and 4 bases from J; bases unmatched to any gene: 8. The CDR3 contains 15 residues. Germline V gene lookup returns CDR1 KGHSH and CDR2 LQKENI. In nucleotides, the CDR3 is TGTGCCAGCTCACCCCGCGGCAGGGGGCAATACGAGCAGTACTTC. Protein: CASSPRGRGQYEQYF. Based on the CDR3 plus reference TRBV18 and TRBJ2-7, the full variable domain is NAGVMQNPRHLVRRRGQEARLRCSPMKGHSHVYWYRQLPEEGLKFMVYLQKENIIDESGMPKERFSAEFPKEGPSILRIQQVVRGDSAAYFCASSPRGRGQYEQYFGPGTRLTVT.

The rearrangement joins TRBV4-3 to TRBJ2-7; 8 bases match TRBD1. After removal of 4 bases from V and 7 bases from J, the junction contained 12 bases not matched to a gene. The CDR3 sequence is 15 residues long. The germline CDR1 and CDR2 sequences are LGHNA and YSLEER. CDR3 sequence (DNA): TGCGCCAGCAGCCTACAGACAGGGGTTCTGGAGGAGCAGTACTTC. Translated, it gives CASSLQTGVLEEQYF.

The CDR3 nucleotides are TGCAGCGTTGAATTGGCCAGCGGGAGAGGAACAGATACGCAGTATTTT. It specifies CSVELASGRGTDTQYF. The chain carries TRBV29-1 and TRBJ2-3; 8 bases align to TRBD2. The V and J ends lost 2 bases and 3 bases, in that order; junction bases with no gene match: 10. Germline V CDR1 and CDR2: SQVTM, ANQGSEA. There are 16 residues in the CDR3.

The chain uses TRBV7-9 and TRBJ2-2; 7 bases match TRBD2. V shed 5 bases, J shed 3 bases, and the junction held 6 bases outside the gene matches. This CDR3 contains 15 residues. Per germline, CDR1 SEHNR and CDR2 FQNEAQ (reference sequence). CDR3 protein: CASSTGLGDTGELFF. In nucleotides, the CDR3 is TGTGCCAGCAGCACTGGACTAGGGGACACCGGGGAGCTGTTTTTT.

The CDR3 is CASSEGTGGAFF. CDR3 coding DNA: TGTGCCAGCAGTGAAGGGACGGGGGGAGCTTTCTTT. The V call is TRBV28, the J call TRBJ1-1, with D perhaps matching TRBD1 (5 bases). This CDR3 is built from 12 residues. Germline CDR1 is MDHEN and CDR2 is SYDVKM. V dropped 5 bases and J dropped 10 bases, with 14 bases sitting between them. Using reference TRBV28 and TRBJ1-1 for the parts outside the CDR3, the full variable domain is DVKVTQSSRYLVKRTGEKVFLECVQDMDHENMFWYRQDPGLGLRLIYFSYDVKMKEKGDIPEGYSVSREKKERFSLILESASTNQTSMYLCASSEGTGGAFFGQGTRLTVV.

The J gene is TRBJ2-1, the V gene TRBV7-2; D might be TRBD1 (5 bases). Germline CDR1 reads SGHTA; CDR2 reads FQGNSA. This CDR3 contains 15 residues. Trimming left V 6 bases short and J 6 bases short, with 18 bases between. The CDR3 nucleotides are TGTGCCAGCAGTCCAGGACCAGGGTGGGGCAATGAGCAGTTCTTC. It codes for CASSPGPGWGNEQFF.

The chain has TRBV11-2 and TRBJ1-1; D gene unclear. Germline CDR1 SGHAT, CDR2 FQNNGV. Trimming left V 3 bases short and J 1 base short, with 9 bases between. This CDR3 is built from 14 residues. Written as DNA, the CDR3 is TGTGCCAGCAGCTTGCACAGACCGAACACTGAAGCTTTCTTT. The encoded protein is CASSLHRPNTEAFF. Filled out from reference TRBV11-2 and TRBJ1-1, the complete variable domain reads EAGVAQSPRYKIIEKRQSVAFWCNPISGHATLYWYQQILGQGPKLLIQFQNNGVVDDSQLPKDRFSAERLKGVDSTLKIQPAKLEDSAVYLCASSLHRPNTEAFFGQGTRLTVV.

The J gene is TRBJ2-7, the V gene TRBV29-1; weak D call: TRBD1 (6 bases). This CDR3 has 14 amino acids. Germline CDR1 reads SQVTM; CDR2 reads ANQGSEA. V was cut by 6 bases and J by 0 bases, with 15 bases left in between. The CDR3 region has the DNA TGCAGCGTCTCCGGGACAAGAGACTCCTACGAGCAGTACTTC. Translated, it gives CSVSGTRDSYEQYF.

The V gene is TRBV10-3, the J gene TRBJ2-5, with 11 bases fitting TRBD2. The CDR3 sequence is 15 residues long. Germline V gene sequence: CDR1 ENHRY, CDR2 SYGVKD. V lost 3 bases and J lost 1; bases outside the gene matches: 1. The CDR3 nucleotides read TGTGCCATCAGTGAAGGGACTAGCGGCCAAGAGACCCAGTACTTC. Protein sequence: CAISEGTSGQETQYF.

The V call is TRBV11-3, the J call TRBJ2-3; TRBD2 is a possible D gene (6 bases). With 4 bases removed from V and 1 base from J, the gap between germline ends came to 12 bases. The CDR3 has 15 residues. The germline CDR1 and CDR2 sequences are SGHNT and YENEEA. The CDR3 coding sequence is TGTGCCAGCAGCTCCATGAGCGGGCGCACAGATACGCAGTATTTT. Its translation is CASSSMSGRTDTQYF. The variable domain in full, with the rest retrieved from reference TRBV11-3 and TRBJ2-3, is EAGVVQSPRYKIIEKKQPVAFWCNPISGHNTLYWYLQNLGQGPELLIRYENEEAVDDSQLPKDRFSAERLKGVDSTLKIQPAELGDSAVYLCASSSMSGRTDTQYFGPGTRLTVL.

This clone was counted only a few times. The J gene is TRBJ1-6, the V gene TRBV2; possible D gene TRBD1, 5 bases. Per the germline V gene, CDR1 is SNHLY and CDR2 is FYNNEI. The CDR3 is made up of 11 amino acids. The V end lost 7 bases, the J end lost 13 bases, and 11 bases lay between the germline ends. For the CDR3, the DNA is TGTGCCAGCACCCCCGGGGGGCCCCTCCACTTT. It is translated as CASTPGGPLHF.

The V gene is TRBV20-1, the J gene TRBJ2-3, with TRBD2 as a possible D gene (6 bases). V was cut by 3 bases and J by 7 bases, with 14 bases left in between. The germline V gene has CDR1 DFQATT and CDR2 SNEGSKA (reference sequence). The CDR3 loop spans 13 amino acids. For the CDR3, the DNA is TGCAGTGCTAGTAGCGGACCTGGATATACGCAGTATTTT. It translates to CSASSGPGYTQYF.

The chain uses TRBV5-1 and TRBJ2-1, with D possibly matching TRBD2 (5 bases). Germline V lookup: CDR1 SGHRS, CDR2 YFSETQ. Deletions cut 0 bases from V and 3 bases from J, with 10 bases between. The CDR3 loop spans 15 amino acids. The DNA for the CDR3 is TGCGCCAGCAGCTTGGCCTTGGGGAGCTACAATGAGCAGTTCTTC. Translated: CASSLALGSYNEQFF.

The rearrangement uses TRBV11-2 and TRBJ2-7; D may be TRBD2 (6 bases). Germline V gene data show CDR1 as SGHAT and CDR2 as FQNNGV. Trimming removed 5 bases from V and 2 bases from J, with 19 bases in between. The CDR3 loop spans 16 amino acids. The CDR3 region is CASSLGLRGGPYEQYF. The CDR3 DNA follows: TGTGCCAGCAGCCTGGGACTGCGGGGAGGCCCCTACGAGCAGTACTTC.

This chain connects TRBV7-2 to TRBJ2-7; a possible D gene is TRBD1 (5 bases). Trimming removed 2 bases from V and 0 bases from J, with 8 bases in between. This CDR3 is built from 14 residues. Germline loops: CDR1 SGHTA, CDR2 FQGNSA. In DNA form, the CDR3 reads TGTGCCAGCAGCTTAATAAGGGGCTCCTACGAGCAGTACTTC. Its translation: CASSLIRGSYEQYF.

V usage is TRBV30 and J usage is TRBJ1-1, with D unclear. The CDR3 loop spans 13 amino acids. The V and J ends lost 7 bases and 1 base respectively, with 13 bases between them. Germline CDR1 GTSNPN, CDR2 SVGIG (reference sequence). The CDR3 region is CASKPRGNTEAFF. CDR3 in DNA: TGTGCCTCCAAACCGCGGGGGAACACTGAAGCTTTCTTT.